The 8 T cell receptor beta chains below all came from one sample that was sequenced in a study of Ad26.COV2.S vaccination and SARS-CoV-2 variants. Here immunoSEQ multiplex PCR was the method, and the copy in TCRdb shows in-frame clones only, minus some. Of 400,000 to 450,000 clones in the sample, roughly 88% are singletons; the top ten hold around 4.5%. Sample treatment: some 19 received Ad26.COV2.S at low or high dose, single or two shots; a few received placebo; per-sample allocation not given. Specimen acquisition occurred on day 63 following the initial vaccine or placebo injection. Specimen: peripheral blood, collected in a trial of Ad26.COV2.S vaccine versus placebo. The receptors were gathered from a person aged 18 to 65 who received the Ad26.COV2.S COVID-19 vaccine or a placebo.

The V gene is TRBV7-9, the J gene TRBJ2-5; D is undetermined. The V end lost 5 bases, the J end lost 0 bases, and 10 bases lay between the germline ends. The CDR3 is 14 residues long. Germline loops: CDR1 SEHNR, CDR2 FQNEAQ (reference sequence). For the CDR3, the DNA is TGTGCCAGCAGCCCACAGATGTACCAAGAGACCCAGTACTTC. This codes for CASSPQMYQETQYF.

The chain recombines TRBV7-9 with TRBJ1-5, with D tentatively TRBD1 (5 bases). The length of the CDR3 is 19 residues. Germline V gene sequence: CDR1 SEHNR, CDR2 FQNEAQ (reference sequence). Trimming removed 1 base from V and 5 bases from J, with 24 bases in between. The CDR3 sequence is CASSLGRSAGRPWDQPQHF. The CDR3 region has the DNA TGTGCCAGCAGCTTAGGGCGATCGGCGGGGCGCCCCTGGGATCAGCCCCAGCATTTT.

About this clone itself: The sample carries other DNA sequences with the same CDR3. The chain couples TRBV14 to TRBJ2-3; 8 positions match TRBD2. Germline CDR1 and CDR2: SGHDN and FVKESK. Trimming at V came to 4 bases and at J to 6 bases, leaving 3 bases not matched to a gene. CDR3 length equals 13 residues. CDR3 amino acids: CASSPRLADTQYF. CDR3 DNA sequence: TGTGCCAGCAGCCCGCGACTAGCGGATACGCAGTATTTT.

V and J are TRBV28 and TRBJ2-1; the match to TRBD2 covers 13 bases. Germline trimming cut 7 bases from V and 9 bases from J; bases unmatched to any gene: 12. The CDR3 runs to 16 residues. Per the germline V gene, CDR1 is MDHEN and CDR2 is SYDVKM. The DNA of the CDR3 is TGTGCCAGCACCCTATCCACTAGCGGGAGGGGTAGTGAGCAGTTCTTC. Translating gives CASTLSTSGRGSEQFF.

CDR3 DNA sequence: TGTGCCAGCTCACTAGCGGGAGGGCCTTACGAGCAGTACTTC. Translation gives CASSLAGGPYEQYF. The chain links TRBV18 to TRBJ2-7, with TRBD2 matching 11 bases. The V segment lost 4 bases and the J segment 4 bases; nucleotides outside the gene matches: 3. From germline, CDR1 is KGHSH and CDR2 LQKENI. The CDR3 contains 14 residues. The full variable domain, completed using reference TRBV18 and TRBJ2-7, is NAGVMQNPRHLVRRRGQEARLRCSPMKGHSHVYWYRQLPEEGLKFMVYLQKENIIDESGMPKERFSAEFPKEGPSILRIQQVVRGDSAAYFCASSLAGGPYEQYFGPGTRLTVT.

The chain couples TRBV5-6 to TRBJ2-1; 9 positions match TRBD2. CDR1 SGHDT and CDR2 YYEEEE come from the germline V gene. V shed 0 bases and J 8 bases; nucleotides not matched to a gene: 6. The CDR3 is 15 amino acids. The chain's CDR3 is CASSLASSGTYEQFF. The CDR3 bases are TGTGCCAGCAGCTTGGCCTCTAGCGGGACCTATGAGCAGTTCTTC.

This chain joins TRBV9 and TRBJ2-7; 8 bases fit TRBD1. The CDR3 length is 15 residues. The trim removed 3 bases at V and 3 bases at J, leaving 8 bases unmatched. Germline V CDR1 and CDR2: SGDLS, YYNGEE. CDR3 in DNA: TGTGCCAGCAGCGCGGCCGGGACAGGTGACTACGAGCAGTACTTC. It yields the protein CASSAAGTGDYEQYF.

The CDR3 nucleotides read TGTGCCAGCAGTTTCCTCGACAGGTACAATGAGCAGTTCTTC. Protein sequence: CASSFLDRYNEQFF. The V and J genes are TRBV28 and TRBJ2-1; D perhaps matches TRBD1 (6 bases). The CDR3 covers 14 residues. Trimming left V 3 bases short and J 4 bases short, with 10 bases between. CDR1 and CDR2 (germline): MDHEN, SYDVKM.